These 26 T cell receptor beta chains were all obtained from the same sample, sequenced in a study of shared T cell receptors in the human thymus. Profiling relied on immunoSEQ multiplex PCR, and the TCRdb table lists in-frame clones only, not all of them. The profile covers approximately 490,000 clones, with 70% to 80% appearing a single time and 0.013% taken by the ten largest. This sample was also put to use in a study of human thymus T cells.

The source material was thymocytes. Every receptor here comes from a boy under three years old with a congenital heart defect.

This clone appeared once. The chain combines TRBV6-5 with TRBJ2-4, with 7 bases lining up with TRBD2. The CDR3 sequence is 16 residues long. Germline CDR1 MNHEY, CDR2 SVGAGI. V gave up 0 bases and J gave up 5 bases; unmatched junction bases: 7. In DNA, the CDR3 is TGTGCCAGCAGTTACTCGATAGGCCTAGCGGAAAACATTCAGTACTTC. Amino acids: CASSYSIGLAENIQYF.

This clone was observed a single time. V gene TRBV10-3 combines with J gene TRBJ2-3, with TRBD2 matching over 9 bases. The CDR3 contains 14 residues. Per germline, CDR1 ENHRY and CDR2 SYGVKD. V gave up 10 bases and J gave up 3 bases; unmatched junction bases: 8. CDR3 amino acids: CATSHAGGTDTQYF. The CDR3 DNA is TGTGCCACCTCCCACGCGGGAGGGACAGATACGCAGTATTTT.

J is TRBJ1-2 and V is TRBV5-6; D gene unclear. CDR1 and CDR2 (germline): SGHDT, YYEEEE. The CDR3 is made up of 14 amino acids. Trimming pared 0 bases from V and 5 bases from J, leaving 11 bases between. CDR3 coding DNA: TGTGCCAGCAGCTTGGAGGCCAGGTCTTATGGCTACACCTTC. Residues: CASSLEARSYGYTF.

V is TRBV9 and J is TRBJ2-7; TRBD2 matches at 7 bases. Germline CDR1 is SGDLS and CDR2 is YYNGEE. Trimming removed 0 bases from V and 3 bases from J; junction bases left unmatched: 9. This CDR3 has 16 residues. As DNA, the CDR3 is TGTGCCAGCAGCGTAGTGGCCCCTAGCGGCCTCTACGAGCAGTACTTC. Protein sequence: CASSVVAPSGLYEQYF.

This sequence joins TRBV4-3 and TRBJ2-1; 13 positions match TRBD2. The CDR3 loop spans 17 amino acids. V lost 2 bases and J lost 5; bases outside the gene matches: 6. CDR1 is LGHNA, CDR2 YSLEER, per germline. The CDR3 sequence: CASSQYPGLAGHNEQFF. CDR3 DNA: TGCGCCAGCAGCCAATATCCGGGACTAGCGGGGCACAATGAGCAGTTCTTC.

The chain joins TRBV2 to TRBJ2-6, with 10 bases matching TRBD2. V shed 7 bases and J 2 bases; nucleotides not matched to a gene: 11. Looked up from germline, CDR1 is SNHLY and CDR2 is FYNNEI. The CDR3 runs 18 residues. This CDR3 is CASTPGLAPNTGANVLTF. In DNA, the CDR3 is TGTGCCAGCACTCCGGGACTAGCGCCTAATACTGGGGCCAACGTCCTGACTTTC.

CDR3: CASSPTGTGDYSNQPQHF. CDR3 nucleotide sequence: TGTGCCAGTAGCCCCACCGGGACAGGAGATTATAGCAATCAGCCCCAGCATTTT. This chain joins TRBV19 and TRBJ1-5; 8 bases line up with TRBD1. After removal of 6 bases from V and 0 bases from J, the junction contained 13 bases not matched to a gene. CDR3 length equals 18 residues. Germline V gene lookup returns CDR1 LNHDA and CDR2 SQIVND (reference sequence).

The table lists this clone with a few counts. The chain links TRBV14 to TRBJ2-2, with a tentative D call TRBD2 (5 bases). CDR3 size: 14 residues. Germline CDR1 reads SGHDN; CDR2 reads FVKESK. The germline V and J ends were trimmed by 4 bases and 3 bases, with 9 bases remaining between them. The CDR3 sequence is CASSLREYTGELFF. DNA of the CDR3: TGTGCCAGCAGCCTCCGGGAATACACCGGGGAGCTGTTTTTT. The full variable domain, rest sourced from reference TRBV14 and TRBJ2-2, is EAGVTQFPSHSVIEKGQTVTLRCDPISGHDNLYWYRRVMGKEIKFLLHFVKESKQDESGMPNNRFLAERTGGTYSTLKVQPAELEDSGVYFCASSLREYTGELFFGEGSRLTVL.

The CDR3 coding sequence is TGTGCCAGTAGTCCCGGGGTTGATTCGGCCAGCTCCTACGAGCAGTACTTC. Protein sequence: CASSPGVDSASSYEQYF. This sequence joins TRBV19 and TRBJ2-7; tentative D call: TRBD2 (5 bases). The CDR3 is 17 residues long. Germline values: CDR1 LNHDA, CDR2 SQIVND (reference sequence). V shed 5 bases and J shed 0 bases, with 20 bases lying between them. Using reference TRBV19 and TRBJ2-7 for the parts outside the CDR3, the full variable domain is DGGITQSPKYLFRKEGQNVTLSCEQNLNHDAMYWYRQDPGQGLRLIYYSQIVNDFQKGDIAEGYSVSREKKESFPLTVTSAQKNPTAFYLCASSPGVDSASSYEQYFGPGTRLTVT.

The genes are TRBV30 and TRBJ1-1; 10 positions agree with TRBD1. Germline V gene sequence: CDR1 GTSNPN, CDR2 SVGIG (reference sequence). V trimming: 1 base; J trimming: 4 bases; junction bases outside the gene matches: 6. This CDR3 region has 15 residues. CDR3 region: CAWSGGDRGSTEAFF. The DNA for the CDR3 is TGTGCCTGGAGTGGGGGGGACAGGGGAAGCACTGAAGCTTTCTTT.

This clone was detected only a few times. The chain combines TRBV27 with TRBJ1-1; D unclear. Germline V gene lookup returns CDR1 MNHEY and CDR2 SMNVEV (reference sequence). V gave up 2 bases and J gave up 3 bases, with 13 bases separating them. The CDR3 extends over 15 amino acids. In DNA form, the CDR3 reads TGTGCCAGCAGTTTAAAGTCAGTTATGTACACTGAAGCTTTCTTT. It codes for CASSLKSVMYTEAFF.

J is TRBJ2-7 and V is TRBV28, with D possibly being TRBD2 (6 bases). Germline values: CDR1 MDHEN, CDR2 SYDVKM. The CDR3 has 14 amino acids. V lost 8 bases and J 2 bases, leaving 16 bases between the germline ends. The CDR3 bases are TGTGCCAGCTGCCCTTGGGGGAGGCCCTACGAGCAGTACTTC. It encodes CASCPWGRPYEQYF.

The table lists this clone with a count of one. This chain joins TRBV5-5 and TRBJ1-4; TRBD1 matches at 7 bases. After removal of 3 bases from V and 3 bases from J, the junction contained 11 bases not matched to a gene. The CDR3 runs 17 residues. Germline-derived CDR1 and CDR2 are SGHKS and YYEKEE (reference sequence). The CDR3 here is CASSWGQFNGSNEKLFF. DNA for the CDR3: TGTGCCAGCAGCTGGGGACAGTTCAACGGTTCTAATGAAAAACTGTTTTTT.

This clone was picked up one time. This rearrangement joins TRBV30 to TRBJ2-3, with 7 bases fitting TRBD2. Trimming removed 2 bases from V and 2 bases from J; junction bases left unmatched: 10. The germline V gene encodes CDR1 GTSNPN and CDR2 SVGIG (reference sequence). The CDR3 is 16 residues long. The CDR3 DNA is TGTGCCTGGAGTTCCCCTAGCGGCCCATACACAGATACGCAGTATTTT. This gives the protein CAWSSPSGPYTDTQYF.

The chain carries TRBV2 and TRBJ2-7, with 9 bases identical to TRBD1. CDR3 size: 14 residues. Germline values: CDR1 SNHLY, CDR2 FYNNEI. The ends lost 6 bases at V and 0 bases at J; junction bases unmatched: 3. The chain's CDR3 is CASRGTGSSYEQYF. The CDR3 DNA sequence: TGTGCCAGCAGGGGGACAGGGAGCTCCTACGAGCAGTACTTC. Complete variable domain (other parts from reference TRBV2 and TRBJ2-7): EPEVTQTPSHQVTQMGQEVILRCVPISNHLYFYWYRQILGQKVEFLVSFYNNEISEKSEIFDDQFSVERPDGSNFTLKIRSTKLEDSAMYFCASRGTGSSYEQYFGPGTRLTVT.

This sequence joins TRBV4-3 and TRBJ2-7; D gene uncertain. The CDR3 sequence is 14 residues long. Germline V CDR1 and CDR2: LGHNA, YSLEER. V lost 0 bases, J lost 2 bases, and 8 bases lay in between. CDR3 sequence reads: CASSQDALAYEQYF. CDR3 sequence (DNA): TGCGCCAGCAGCCAAGATGCGTTAGCCTACGAGCAGTACTTC.

This chain joins TRBV27 and TRBJ1-2; 7 bases match TRBD1. Germline lookup yields CDR1 MNHEY and CDR2 SMNVEV (reference sequence). V shed 2 bases and J 7 bases; nucleotides not matched to a gene: 4. This CDR3 has 13 residues. In DNA, the CDR3 is TGTGCCAGCAGTTTAAGAGGGGGCGGTGGCTACACCTTC. Translating it yields CASSLRGGGGYTF.

This chain joins TRBV4-1 and TRBJ2-1; D is unclear. Trimming took off 2 bases at V and 3 bases at J, with 14 bases between the two ends. The CDR3 contains 16 residues. Germline CDR1 MGHRA, CDR2 YSYEKL. The CDR3 region is CASSQRRPPSYNEQFF. The CDR3 DNA reads as TGCGCCAGCAGCCAACGGCGGCCCCCAAGCTACAATGAGCAGTTCTTC.

The CDR3 DNA is TGTGCCAGCAGCTTAGAGGTAGCGGGAGAACCAGAGACCCAGTACTTC. This gives the protein CASSLEVAGEPETQYF. The chain employs TRBV7-2 and TRBJ2-5, with 9 bases lining up with TRBD2. V was clipped by 1 base and J by 4 bases; unmatched bases: 7. Germline V gives CDR1 SGHTA, CDR2 FQGNSA. This CDR3 is 16 amino acids long.

The V gene is TRBV6-1, the J gene TRBJ2-7, with 10 bases that match TRBD2. Germline-derived CDR1 and CDR2 are MNHNS and SASEGT. This CDR3 spans 15 amino acids. V lost 3 bases and J lost 4; bases outside the gene matches: 6. CDR3 amino acids: CASSDGQGLAYEQYF. The CDR3, as DNA: TGTGCCAGCAGTGATGGTCAGGGACTAGCGTACGAGCAGTACTTC.

This clone was seen more than once but under ten times. The chain recombines TRBV10-3 with TRBJ2-3; D might be TRBD1 (6 bases). Trimming stripped 2 bases from V and 5 bases from J, with 11 bases between. This CDR3 contains 14 residues. Germline V gene lookup returns CDR1 ENHRY and CDR2 SYGVKD. The CDR3 region has the DNA TGTGCCATCAGTGAGGGTCTCAGGGGAGATACGCAGTATTTT. This encodes CAISEGLRGDTQYF.

Comment on this clone: The sample holds other DNA sequences that translate to the same CDR3. The chain combines TRBV27 with TRBJ1-1; 7 bases align to TRBD1. The germline gives CDR1 MNHEY, CDR2 SMNVEV (reference sequence). The CDR3 sequence is 14 residues long. V was pared by 3 bases and J by 5 bases, with 6 bases of the junction left unmatched. CDR3 in amino acids: CASSLGQGGTEAFF. In DNA form, the CDR3 reads TGTGCCAGCAGTTTGGGGCAGGGGGGAACTGAAGCTTTCTTT.

The rearrangement links TRBV4-2 to TRBJ2-7, with TRBD2 matching over 8 bases. Per the germline V gene, CDR1 is LGHNA and CDR2 is YNFKEQ. CDR3 length: 15 residues. With 0 bases clipped from V and 3 bases from J, the junction kept 4 bases outside the gene matches. CDR3 DNA: TGTGCCAGCAGCCAAGATCTCGCGGGAGGCTACGAGCAGTACTTC. Translating gives CASSQDLAGGYEQYF.

This rearrangement joins TRBV7-9 to TRBJ2-5; 8 positions match TRBD2. Germline CDR1 and CDR2: SEHNR and FQNEAQ (reference sequence). The CDR3 runs 16 residues. J was trimmed by 0 bases and V by 4 bases; bases with no gene match: 7. As DNA, the CDR3 is TGTGCCAGCAGCTCACTCCGGGAGGGGTACCAAGAGACCCAGTACTTC. Its protein is CASSSLREGYQETQYF.

This chain uses TRBV5-4 with TRBJ1-1, with D tentatively TRBD1 (5 bases). The CDR3 sequence is 15 residues long. V dropped 2 bases and J dropped 4 bases, with 15 bases sitting between them. The V gene's germline CDR1 is SGHNT and CDR2 YYREEE (reference sequence). In DNA, the CDR3 is TGTGCCAGCAGCTTCCTCGGAGGGAGGGGCACTGAAGCTTTCTTT. Translated, it gives CASSFLGGRGTEAFF.

The chain uses TRBV29-1 and TRBJ2-7; 11 nucleotides match TRBD2. V gave up 3 bases and J gave up 1 base; unmatched junction bases: 8. The CDR3 extends over 16 amino acids. CDR1 is SQVTM and CDR2 is ANQGSEA in the germline V gene. CDR3 amino acids: CSVEPTGLAVSYEQYF. Written as DNA, the CDR3 is TGCAGCGTTGAGCCAACGGGACTAGCGGTATCCTACGAGCAGTACTTC.